The clone carrying this T cell receptor (beta chain) was picked up a small number of times. What it binds is unknown. One entry per CDR3 protein, called by TCRdb with MiXCR from the reads. The table includes 290,000 or so distinct CDR3 sequences, about 26% detected once. The data derive from a study of T cell repertoires in cytomegalovirus infection. Study information: It was the public TCR beta signatures that indicated both CMV infection and matching HLA type. Study-wide points: Summed frequency of shared TCR beta families picked out CMV carriers who also had the relevant HLA.

CDR3 length: 15 amino acids. Trimming shortened V by 1 base and J by 4 bases, and 10 bases separated the two germline ends. Germline CDR1 and CDR2: MDHEN and SYDVKM. The specimen sequenced was PBMCs. The J gene is TRBJ2-2, the V gene TRBV28, with D perhaps TRBD1 (6 bases). This clonotype was obtained from a human donor in good health (CMV status not recorded). Some clones in this sample may be carry-over from other donors' samples. The CDR3 DNA follows: TGTGCCAGCAGTTTATACGGGACACCCACCGGGGAGCTGTTTTTT. Translation: CASSLYGTPTGELFF. Supplemented by reference TRBV28 and TRBJ2-2, the full variable domain reads DVKVTQSSRYLVKRTGEKVFLECVQDMDHENMFWYRQDPGLGLRLIYFSYDVKMKEKGDIPEGYSVSREKKERFSLILESASTNQTSMYLCASSLYGTPTGELFFGEGSRLTVL.